The 5 T cell receptor beta chains below were found in one sample sequenced in a study of monozygotic twins with inflammatory bowel disease. TCRdb reprocessed the 5' RACE reads and stores each CDR3 protein as one record, lacking DNA. This sample's clone table lists about 210,000 distinct CDR3 sequences. The sequenced sample was blood. Receptor source: a human donor with ulcerative colitis or Crohn's disease, or a healthy co-twin of an affected twin (not recorded which).

The J gene is TRBJ2-2, the V gene TRBV27. CDR3 size: 15 residues. Germline V gene sequence: CDR1 MNHEY, CDR2 SMNVEV (reference sequence). The CDR3: CASQGRDKPTGELFF.

This rearrangement joins TRBV20-1 to TRBJ2-7; TCRdb designates TRBD1, a call that cannot be tested without DNA. Germline V gives CDR1 DFQATT, CDR2 SNEGSKA (reference sequence). The CDR3 runs 12 residues. This CDR3 reads CSATDRAYEQYF.

The J gene is TRBJ2-1, the V gene TRBV20-1; TCRdb's D gene call, TRBD1, goes unchecked for lack of DNA. Germline loops: CDR1 DFQATT, CDR2 SNEGSKA (reference sequence). This CDR3 comprises 16 residues. CDR3 in amino acids: CSASEPGPRNYNEQFF.

The V and J genes are TRBV6-1 and TRBJ2-3; TCRdb picks TRBD1, but there is no DNA to check that call. The CDR3 consists of 14 residues. The germline V gene encodes CDR1 MNHNS and CDR2 SASEGT. The CDR3 region is CASTMDRGLDTQYF.

The chain joins TRBV25-1 to TRBJ2-5. Germline assignment: CDR1 MGHDK and CDR2 SYGVNS. This CDR3 is 13 amino acids long. CDR3 region: CASSEPVQETQYF.